This is a list of T cell receptor beta chains from one sample in a study of PD-1 blockade in classical Hodgkin lymphoma. Produced via immunoSEQ multiplex PCR; TCRdb's table is partial and in-frame only. The sample consists of roughly 24,000 clones, around 80% of them appearing once. The source material was peripheral blood mononuclear cells (PBMCs), sampled before the second cycle of nivolumab. These receptors were collected from a human donor with classical Hodgkin lymphoma. The CDR3 runs from the conserved cysteine through the conserved F or W. A D gene is named only where the DNA matches it firmly. The size field is filled for only some rows; it gives once, few, many or a size class.

v_gene	j_gene	d_gene	abundance	CDR3nt	CDR3aa
TRBV28	TRBJ2-3	.	.	TGTGCCAGCAGTTTACCGGGGGCGGGGACAGATACGCAGTATTTT	CASSLPGAGTDTQYF
TRBV18	TRBJ2-5	.	.	TGTGCCAGCTCAAGTTCGAGGGAGACCCAGTACTTC	CASSSSRETQYF
TRBV15	TRBJ1-2	.	.	TGTGCCACCAGCACTCGACCGGGATCAAACTATGGCTACACCTTC	CATSTRPGSNYGYTF
TRBV5-1	TRBJ2-3	TRBD2	.	TGCGCCAGCAGCCTAGATCTAGCGGGAGCCCTCCTAGATACGCAGTATTTT	CASSLDLAGALLDTQYF
TRBV19	TRBJ2-2	.	.	TGTGCCAGTAGTACACCTGGGGGTTCCGGGGAGCTGTTTTTT	CASSTPGGSGELFF
TRBV5-4	TRBJ1-2	.	few	TGTGCCAGCAGCTTTCGGCGGAACTATGGCTACACCTTC	CASSFRRNYGYTF
TRBV7-9	TRBJ2-3	.	.	TGTGCCAGCAGCTTAGTTCAGAGCACAGATACGCAGTATTTT	CASSLVQSTDTQYF
TRBV6-1	TRBJ1-1	.	.	TGTGCCAGCAGCCCACCGAATTCGGGGGTTACTGAAGCTTTCTTT	CASSPPNSGVTEAFF
TRBV4-1	TRBJ2-3	.	once	TGCGCCAGTAAAGGGACGGTCACAGATACGCAGTATTTT	CASKGTVTDTQYF
TRBV18	TRBJ2-7	.	.	TGTGCCAGCTCACCAGGCCGTGACTACGAGCAGTACTTC	CASSPGRDYEQYF
TRBV20-1	TRBJ2-1	.	medium-sized	TGCAGCCATCTGGCCAATGAGCAGTTCTTC	CSHLANEQFF
TRBV6-6	TRBJ1-4	.	.	TGTGCCAGCAGTTACTCTGTAAGGGGGGATGAAAAACTGTTTTTT	CASSYSVRGDEKLFF
TRBV10-1	TRBJ1-2	.	.	TGCGCCGGGGGACACCGAGGCTACACCTTC	CAGGHRGYTF
TRBV19	TRBJ1-2	.	.	TGTGCCAGTAGTATCCCGGACATGAACTATGGCTACACCTTC	CASSIPDMNYGYTF
TRBV27	TRBJ2-3	.	.	TGTGCCAGCAGTTTATGGGCCGTCACAGATACGCAGTATTTT	CASSLWAVTDTQYF
TRBV7-2	TRBJ2-7	TRBD2	.	TGTGCCAGCAGCTTCGGGACTAGCGGGAGTTACGAGCAGTACTTC	CASSFGTSGSYEQYF